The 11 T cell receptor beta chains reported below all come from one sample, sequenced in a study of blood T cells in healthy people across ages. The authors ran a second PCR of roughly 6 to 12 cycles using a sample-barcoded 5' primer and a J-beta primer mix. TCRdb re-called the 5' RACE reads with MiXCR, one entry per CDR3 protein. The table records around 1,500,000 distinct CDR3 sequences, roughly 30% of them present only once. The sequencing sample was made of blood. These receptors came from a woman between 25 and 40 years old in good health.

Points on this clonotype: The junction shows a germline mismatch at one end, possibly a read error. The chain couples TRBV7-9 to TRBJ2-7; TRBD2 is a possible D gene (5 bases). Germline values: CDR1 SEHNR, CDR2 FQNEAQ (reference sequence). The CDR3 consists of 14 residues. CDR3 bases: TGTGCCAGCAGCCGCGGCCTGGAGGCCTACGGGCAGTACTTC. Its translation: CASSRGLEAYGQYF.

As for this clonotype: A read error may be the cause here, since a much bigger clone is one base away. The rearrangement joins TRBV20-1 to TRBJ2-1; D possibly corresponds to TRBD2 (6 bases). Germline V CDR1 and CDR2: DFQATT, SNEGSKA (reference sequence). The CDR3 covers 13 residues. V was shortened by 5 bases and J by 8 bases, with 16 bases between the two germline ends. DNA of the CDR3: TGCAGTGCTGGCGGGGACCGCATGGATGAGCAGTTCTTC. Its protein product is CSAGGDRMDEQFF.

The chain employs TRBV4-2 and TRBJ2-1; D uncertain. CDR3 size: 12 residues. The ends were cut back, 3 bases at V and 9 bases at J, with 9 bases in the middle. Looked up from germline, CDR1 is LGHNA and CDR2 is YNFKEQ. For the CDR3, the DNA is TGTGCCAGCAGCCAGGGTGTTATTGAGCAGTTCTTC. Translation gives CASSQGVIEQFF.

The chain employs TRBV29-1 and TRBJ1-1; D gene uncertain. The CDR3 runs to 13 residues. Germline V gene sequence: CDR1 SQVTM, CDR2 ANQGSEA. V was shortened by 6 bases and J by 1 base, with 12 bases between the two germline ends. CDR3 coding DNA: TGCAGCGTCGTAGGGTTTTCGAACACTGAAGCTTTCTTT. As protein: CSVVGFSNTEAFF.

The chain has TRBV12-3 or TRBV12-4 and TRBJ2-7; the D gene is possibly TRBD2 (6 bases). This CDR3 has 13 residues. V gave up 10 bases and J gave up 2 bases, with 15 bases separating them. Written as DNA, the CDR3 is TGTGCCAACAGCACCGGGGGTACCTACGAGCAGTACTTC. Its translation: CANSTGGTYEQYF.

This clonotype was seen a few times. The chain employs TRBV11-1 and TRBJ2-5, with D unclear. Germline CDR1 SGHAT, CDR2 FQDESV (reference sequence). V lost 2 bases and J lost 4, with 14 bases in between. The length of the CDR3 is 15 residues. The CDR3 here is CASSLKRPPRETQYF. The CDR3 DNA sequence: TGTGCCAGCAGCTTAAAGCGCCCCCCACGAGAGACCCAGTACTTC.

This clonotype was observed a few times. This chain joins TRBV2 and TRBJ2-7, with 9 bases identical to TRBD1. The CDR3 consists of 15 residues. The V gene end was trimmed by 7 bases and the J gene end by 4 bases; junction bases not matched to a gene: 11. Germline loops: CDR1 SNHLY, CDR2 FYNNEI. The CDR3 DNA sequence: TGTGCCAGCACCATCACAGGGGGCGCCGGTTACGAGCAGTACTTC. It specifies CASTITGGAGYEQYF.

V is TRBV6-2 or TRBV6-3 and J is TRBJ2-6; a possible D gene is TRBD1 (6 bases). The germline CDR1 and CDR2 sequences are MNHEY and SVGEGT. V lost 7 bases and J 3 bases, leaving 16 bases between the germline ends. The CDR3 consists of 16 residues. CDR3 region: CASKLLQGSGANVLTF. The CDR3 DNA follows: TGTGCCAGCAAACTCCTACAGGGAAGTGGGGCCAACGTCCTGACTTTC.

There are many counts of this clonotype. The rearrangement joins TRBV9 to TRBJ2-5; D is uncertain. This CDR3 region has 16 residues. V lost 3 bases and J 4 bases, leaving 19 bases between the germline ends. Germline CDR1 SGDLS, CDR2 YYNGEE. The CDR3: CASSDTLDGFSETQYF. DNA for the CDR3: TGTGCCAGCAGCGACACCCTGGACGGGTTCTCAGAGACCCAGTACTTC.

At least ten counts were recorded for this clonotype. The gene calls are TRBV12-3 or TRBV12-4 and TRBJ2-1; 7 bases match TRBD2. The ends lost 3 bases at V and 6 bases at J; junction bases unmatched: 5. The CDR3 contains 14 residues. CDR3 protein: CASSLRLAVNEQFF. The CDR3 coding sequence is TGTGCCAGCAGTTTGAGGCTAGCGGTCAATGAGCAGTTCTTC.

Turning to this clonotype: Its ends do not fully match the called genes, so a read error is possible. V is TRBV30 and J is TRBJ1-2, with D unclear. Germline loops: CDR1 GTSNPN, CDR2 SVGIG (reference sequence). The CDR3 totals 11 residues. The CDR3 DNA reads TGTGCCCTTGGCCTGGTCTATGGCCACACCTTC. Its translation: CALGLVYGHTF.